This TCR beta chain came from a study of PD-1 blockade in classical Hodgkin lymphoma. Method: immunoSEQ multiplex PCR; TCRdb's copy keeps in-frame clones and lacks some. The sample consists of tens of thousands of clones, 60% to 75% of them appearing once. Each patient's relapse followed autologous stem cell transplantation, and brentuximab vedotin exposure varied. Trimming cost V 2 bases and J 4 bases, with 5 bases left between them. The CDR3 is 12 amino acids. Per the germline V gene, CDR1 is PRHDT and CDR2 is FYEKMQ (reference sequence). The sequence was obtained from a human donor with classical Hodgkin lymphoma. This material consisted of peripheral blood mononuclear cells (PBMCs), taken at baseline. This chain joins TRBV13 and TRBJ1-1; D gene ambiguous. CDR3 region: CASSLSGTEAFF. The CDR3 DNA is TGTGCCAGCAGCTTATCGGGCACTGAAGCTTTCTTT.